This note documents a single T cell receptor (beta chain) sequence. The CDR3 loop spans 18 amino acids. Trimming at V came to 0 bases and at J to 5 bases, leaving 5 bases not matched to a gene. CDR1 and CDR2 (germline): MGHRA, YSYEKL. These data come from a study of T cells in Graves' hyperthyroidism and ophthalmopathy. Authors of the study amplified TCR beta CDR3 regions from RNA transcripts. A set of HTBI primers served as the primers for a first-round RT-PCR of the TCR CDR3. TCRdb recomputed calls from the multiplex PCR reads with MiXCR, one row per CDR3 protein. The sample lists around 500,000 distinct CDR3 sequences, 15% to 20% seen once, with about 29% in the top ten.

This receptor was taken from a woman younger than 45 with Graves' ophthalmopathy. The specimen sequenced was blood. V and J are TRBV4-1 and TRBJ2-3, with 16 bases matching TRBD2. CDR3 DNA: TGCGCCAGCAGCCAAGAGGCCGGGACTAGCGGGAGGGTAGATACGCAGTATTTT. Translating it yields CASSQEAGTSGRVDTQYF.